This T cell receptor beta chain was retrieved from a study of blood T cells in healthy people across ages. Only a few counts were recorded for this clonotype. Combining a sample-barcoded 5' primer with a J-beta primer mix, a second PCR ran for roughly 7 to 11 cycles. TCRdb passed the 5' RACE reads through MiXCR, listing each CDR3 protein once. The repertoire consists of about 1,500,000 distinct CDR3 sequences, with roughly 27% occurring once and the leading ten covering 7% to 9%. V dropped 5 bases and J dropped 5 bases, with 15 bases sitting between them. The CDR3 runs 14 residues. Germline CDR1 SEHNR, CDR2 FQNEAQ (reference sequence).

Input material: blood. The rearrangement joins TRBV7-9 to TRBJ2-5, with D possibly TRBD1 on 6 matching bases. The TCR originated in a woman aged 25 to 39 in good health. Here the CDR3 DNA reads TGTGCCAGCAGCCCCCGAGAGAGGGGGGAGACCCAGTACTTC. It translates to CASSPRERGETQYF.